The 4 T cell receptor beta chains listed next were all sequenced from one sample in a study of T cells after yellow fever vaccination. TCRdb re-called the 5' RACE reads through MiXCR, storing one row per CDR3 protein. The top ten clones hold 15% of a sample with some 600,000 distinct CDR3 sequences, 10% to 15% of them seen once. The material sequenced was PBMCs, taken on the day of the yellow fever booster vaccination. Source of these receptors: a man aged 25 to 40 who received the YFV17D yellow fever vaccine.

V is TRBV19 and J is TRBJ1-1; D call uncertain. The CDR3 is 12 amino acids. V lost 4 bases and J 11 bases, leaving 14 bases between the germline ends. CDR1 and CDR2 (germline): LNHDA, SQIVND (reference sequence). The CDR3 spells CASSSKGLRAFF. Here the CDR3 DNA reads TGTGCCAGTAGTAGTAAGGGCCTCCGGGCTTTCTTT.

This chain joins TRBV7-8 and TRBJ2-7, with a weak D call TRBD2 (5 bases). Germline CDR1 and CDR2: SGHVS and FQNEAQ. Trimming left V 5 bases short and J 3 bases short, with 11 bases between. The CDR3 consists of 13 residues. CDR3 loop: CASSEGAGYEQYF. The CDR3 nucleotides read TGTGCCAGCAGCGAGGGAGCAGGCTACGAGCAGTACTTC.

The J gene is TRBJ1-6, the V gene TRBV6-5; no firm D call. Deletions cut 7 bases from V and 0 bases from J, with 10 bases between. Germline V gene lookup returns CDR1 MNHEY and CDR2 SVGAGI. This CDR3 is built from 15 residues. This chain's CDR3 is CASTPDGSYNSPLHF. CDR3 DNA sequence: TGTGCCAGCACCCCCGACGGCTCCTATAATTCACCCCTCCACTTT.

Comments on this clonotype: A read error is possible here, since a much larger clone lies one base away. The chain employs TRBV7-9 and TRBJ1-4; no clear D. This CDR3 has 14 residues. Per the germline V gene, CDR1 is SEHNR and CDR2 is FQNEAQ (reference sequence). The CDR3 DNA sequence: TGTACCAGCAGCGGGTTGGGCAGTCATGAAAAACTGTTTTTT. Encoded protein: CTSSGLGSHEKLFF.